Listed here are 2 T cell receptor beta chains from one sample, sequenced in a study of neurological immune-mediated disorders. TCRdb passed the 5' RACE reads through MiXCR, listing each CDR3 protein once. The sample has 110,000 or so distinct CDR3 sequences, roughly 3.2% seen once. What was sequenced was PBMCs. These receptors originate from a young woman with multiple sclerosis.

This clonotype was counted many times. The chain employs TRBV3-1 and TRBJ2-4, with TRBD2 matching over 8 bases. Germline V gene lookup returns CDR1 LGHDT and CDR2 YNNKEL (reference sequence). This CDR3 spans 13 amino acids. V gave up 2 bases and J gave up 9 bases; unmatched junction bases: 3. CDR3 region: CASSQRGGSIQYF. CDR3 nucleotide sequence: TGTGCCAGCAGCCAACGCGGGGGGAGCATTCAGTACTTC.

This clonotype was detected ten times or more. The rearrangement joins TRBV20-1 to TRBJ2-1; the D gene could be TRBD1 or TRBD2 (5 bases each). Trimming pared 2 bases from V and 7 bases from J, leaving 12 bases between. The CDR3 is 13 amino acids. Germline-derived CDR1 and CDR2 are DFQATT and SNEGSKA (reference sequence). CDR3 amino acids: CSARWDGANEQFF. CDR3 nucleotide sequence: TGCAGTGCTAGATGGGACGGGGCGAATGAGCAGTTCTTC.